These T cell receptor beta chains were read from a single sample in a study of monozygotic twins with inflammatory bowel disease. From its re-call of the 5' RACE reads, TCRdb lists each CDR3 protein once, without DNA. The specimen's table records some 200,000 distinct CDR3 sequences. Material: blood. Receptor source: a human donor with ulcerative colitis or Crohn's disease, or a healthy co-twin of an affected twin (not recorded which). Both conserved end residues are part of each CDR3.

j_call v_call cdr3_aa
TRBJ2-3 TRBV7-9 CASSARIDTQYF
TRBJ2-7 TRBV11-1 CASSLGFGTASPSYEQYF
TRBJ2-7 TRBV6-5 CASSYGTGASYEQYF
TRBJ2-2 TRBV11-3 CASSLDGSSGELFF
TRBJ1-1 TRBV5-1 CASSLTTTENTEAFF
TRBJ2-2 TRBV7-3 CASSITVTGELFF
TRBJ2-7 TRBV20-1 CSARETGGAEYF
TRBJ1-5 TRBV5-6 CASSSSGTGFGDNQPQHF
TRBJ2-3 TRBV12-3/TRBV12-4 CASSTGTSGIISTDTQYF
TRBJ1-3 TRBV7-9 CASKEGAGNTIYF
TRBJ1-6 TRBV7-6 CASSPGPEGNSPLHF
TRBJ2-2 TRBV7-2 CASTSPGAGELFF
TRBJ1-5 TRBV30 CAWSVESGGNQPQHF
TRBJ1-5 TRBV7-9 CASSSTENSNQPQHF
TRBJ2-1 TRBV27 CASRDGRAYNEQFF
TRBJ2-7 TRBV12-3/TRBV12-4 CASSSDGILYEQYF
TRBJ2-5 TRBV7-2 CASTPSRDRKETQYF
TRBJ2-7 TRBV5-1 CASSFTAGNSYEQYF
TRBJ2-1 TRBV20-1 CSAREDRGSYNEQFF
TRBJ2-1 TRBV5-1 CASSLTPLGGLRDNEQFF
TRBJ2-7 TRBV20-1 CSAPRDNGYEQYF
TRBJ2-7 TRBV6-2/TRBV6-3 CASSLWDTREEQYF
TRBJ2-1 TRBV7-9 CASSLVWGEYNEQFF
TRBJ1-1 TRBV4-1 CASSQASGFNTEAFF
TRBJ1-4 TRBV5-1 CASSPWTGNEKLFF
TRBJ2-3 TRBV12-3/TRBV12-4 CASSFPGFSTDTQYF
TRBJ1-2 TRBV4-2 CASSQADGVEYGYTF
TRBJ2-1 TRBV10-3 CAISDGHSGRTNEQFF
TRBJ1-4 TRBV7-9 CASSSLQGFNEKLFF